Below, 21 T cell receptor beta chains from the same sample are listed, as sequenced in a study of blood T cell repertoires in COVID-19. Generated by immunoSEQ multiplex PCR, the TCRdb table keeps only in-frame clones and is missing some. The table lists some 57,000 clones, roughly nine tenths of them singletons. The sample taken for sequencing was peripheral blood. The receptors here all came from a man aged 55 to 70 with acute or convalescent COVID-19.

The chain uses TRBV9 and TRBJ2-2, with no clear D. This CDR3 region has 16 residues. Trimming stripped 0 bases from V and 0 bases from J, with 9 bases between. The germline V gene encodes CDR1 SGDLS and CDR2 YYNGEE. The CDR3 region has the DNA TGTGCCAGCAGCGTAGGTTCGGGTTCGAACACCGGGGAGCTGTTTTTT. It codes for CASSVGSGSNTGELFF.

The V and J genes are TRBV5-5 and TRBJ1-2; D is undetermined. The V gene lost 4 bases and the J gene lost 3 bases, with 16 bases spanning the gap. Germline V gene data show CDR1 as SGHKS and CDR2 as YYEKEE (reference sequence). The CDR3 is made up of 15 amino acids. The CDR3 spells CASSIAAGGDYGYTF. The DNA of the CDR3 is TGTGCCAGCAGCATAGCCGCGGGCGGGGACTATGGCTACACCTTC. The full variable domain, with the rest looked up from reference TRBV5-5 and TRBJ1-2, is DAGVTQSPTHLIKTRGQQVTLRCSPISGHKSVSWYQQVLGQGPQFIFQYYEKEERGRGNFPDRFSARQFPNYSSELNVNALLLGDSALYLCASSIAAGGDYGYTFGSGTRLTVV.

The chain couples TRBV6-6 to TRBJ1-1; 7 nucleotides agree with TRBD1. The CDR3 runs to 15 residues. With V trimmed by 6 bases and J by 6 bases, 13 bases remained unmatched. Germline V gene lookup returns CDR1 MNHNY and CDR2 SVGAGI (reference sequence). The CDR3 DNA sequence: TGTGCCAGCAGCCGACCACAGGGGCCGGTGGCTGAAGCTTTCTTT. Amino acid sequence: CASSRPQGPVAEAFF.

V and J are TRBV18 and TRBJ2-5; the match to TRBD1 covers 10 bases. The CDR3 runs 15 residues. Germline-derived CDR1 and CDR2 are KGHSH and LQKENI. Losses at the gene ends were 3 bases for V and 5 bases for J; bases not matched to a gene: 6. The DNA for the CDR3 is TGTGCCAGCTCACCGACAGGGGGCGCCTGGGAGACCCAGTACTTC. Its protein product is CASSPTGGAWETQYF. The full variable domain, its missing parts supplied by reference TRBV18 and TRBJ2-5, is NAGVMQNPRHLVRRRGQEARLRCSPMKGHSHVYWYRQLPEEGLKFMVYLQKENIIDESGMPKERFSAEFPKEGPSILRIQQVVRGDSAAYFCASSPTGGAWETQYFGPGTRLLVL.

V and J are TRBV2 and TRBJ1-2; TRBD1 is a possible D gene (6 bases). This CDR3 contains 15 residues. Between the trimmed V and J ends, which lost 7 bases and 3 bases, there was a span of 18 bases. Germline values: CDR1 SNHLY, CDR2 FYNNEI. CDR3 protein: CASTLNQGWDYGYTF. CDR3 nucleotides: TGTGCCAGCACTCTTAACCAGGGGTGGGACTATGGCTACACCTTC.

This clone was recorded once. This chain uses TRBV19 with TRBJ2-1; a weak D match, TRBD2 (5 bases). Germline values: CDR1 LNHDA, CDR2 SQIVND (reference sequence). The CDR3 covers 15 residues. Trimming stripped 5 bases from V and 7 bases from J, with 18 bases between. The CDR3 DNA follows: TGTGCCAGTAGTCTAGCCGACTCTAGCCGGAATGAGCAGTTCTTC. This codes for CASSLADSSRNEQFF. The full variable domain, completed using reference TRBV19 and TRBJ2-1, is DGGITQSPKYLFRKEGQNVTLSCEQNLNHDAMYWYRQDPGQGLRLIYYSQIVNDFQKGDIAEGYSVSREKKESFPLTVTSAQKNPTAFYLCASSLADSSRNEQFFGPGTRLTVL.

V gene TRBV30 combines with J gene TRBJ1-6; D ambiguous. The CDR3 is made up of 14 amino acids. V lost 5 bases and J 9 bases, leaving 17 bases between the germline ends. Germline CDR1 and CDR2: GTSNPN and SVGIG (reference sequence). This CDR3 is CAWAGGPGGSPLHF. Written as DNA, the CDR3 is TGTGCCTGGGCCGGAGGGCCTGGCGGTTCACCCCTCCACTTT.

The chain carries TRBV7-9 and TRBJ1-2; D gene uncertain. Germline V gene data show CDR1 as SEHNR and CDR2 as FQNEAQ (reference sequence). Trimming stripped 5 bases from V and 7 bases from J, with 17 bases between. The CDR3 is 14 residues long. CDR3 sequence: CASSPPNGLGGYTF. DNA for the CDR3: TGTGCCAGCAGCCCCCCGAACGGGTTGGGTGGCTACACCTTC.

J is TRBJ2-7 and V is TRBV10-2; tentative D call: TRBD2 (5 bases). CDR1 is WSHSY, CDR2 SAAADI, per germline. The CDR3 length is 12 residues. The V end lost 6 bases, the J end lost 3 bases, and 9 bases lay between the germline ends. The CDR3 DNA follows: TGCGCCAGCAGGGGTGGGAGCTACGAGCAGTACTTC. Translated: CASRGGSYEQYF.

The chain combines TRBV19 with TRBJ1-1; 7 positions match TRBD1. The CDR3 length is 14 residues. CDR1 and CDR2 (germline): LNHDA, SQIVND (reference sequence). V was clipped by 5 bases and J by 5 bases; unmatched bases: 8. CDR3 protein: CASSLQTGRTEAFF. Here the CDR3 DNA reads TGTGCCAGTAGTCTCCAGACAGGGCGAACTGAAGCTTTCTTT.

This clone was counted a single time. In DNA form, the CDR3 reads TGTGCCAGCAGTCCCAGGTACCCGTATGGCTACACCTTC. As protein: CASSPRYPYGYTF. V and J are TRBV6-2 or TRBV6-3 and TRBJ1-2, with unresolved D. The V end lost 5 bases, the J end lost 5 bases, and 12 bases lay between the germline ends. The CDR3 covers 13 residues. The germline V gene encodes CDR1 MNHEY and CDR2 SVGEGT.

V gene TRBV10-3 combines with J gene TRBJ1-1; a possible D gene is TRBD1 (5 bases). Germline CDR1 ENHRY, CDR2 SYGVKD. The V and J ends lost 7 bases and 6 bases respectively, with 15 bases between them. The CDR3 runs 13 residues. This CDR3 is CAIMEGQSAEAFF. CDR3 DNA sequence: TGTGCCATCATGGAGGGGCAGAGTGCTGAAGCTTTCTTT.

This chain joins TRBV6-6 and TRBJ1-2; 9 nucleotides line up with TRBD1. V lost 5 bases, J lost 6 bases, and 1 base stayed unmatched. The CDR3 is made up of 12 amino acids. Germline CDR1 reads MNHNY; CDR2 reads SVGAGI (reference sequence). CDR3 region: CASSRTGDGYTF. As DNA, the CDR3 is TGTGCCAGCAGTAGGACAGGGGATGGCTACACCTTC.

This chain links TRBV15 with TRBJ1-1; D remains unclear. The CDR3 sequence is 14 residues long. V lost 5 bases, J lost 1 base, and 11 bases lay in between. Germline V gene lookup returns CDR1 LNHNV and CDR2 YYDKDF (reference sequence). CDR3 in amino acids: CATSSLEENTEAFF. The DNA for the CDR3 is TGTGCCACCAGCTCCCTTGAGGAGAACACTGAAGCTTTCTTT.

The chain employs TRBV30 and TRBJ1-6; 7 nucleotides agree with TRBD1. There are 13 residues in the CDR3. Germline V gene sequence: CDR1 GTSNPN, CDR2 SVGIG (reference sequence). With 5 bases clipped from V and 10 bases from J, the junction kept 8 bases outside the gene matches. The CDR3 reads CAWDTDRASPLHF. Here the CDR3 DNA reads TGTGCCTGGGACACAGACAGGGCGTCACCCCTCCACTTT.

The chain employs TRBV29-1 and TRBJ1-2; tentatively, D is TRBD1 (6 bases). V was trimmed by 6 bases and J by 4 bases, leaving 15 bases between them. Germline assignment: CDR1 SQVTM and CDR2 ANQGSEA. The CDR3 totals 13 residues. The CDR3 region has the DNA TGCAGCGTCGCGACAGGCCCAGGCTATGGCTACACCTTC. Translated: CSVATGPGYGYTF. The full variable domain, completed using reference TRBV29-1 and TRBJ1-2, is SAVISQKPSRDICQRGTSLTIQCQVDSQVTMMFWYRQQPGQSLTLIATANQGSEATYESGFVIDKFPISRPNLTFSTLTVSNMSPEDSSIYLCSVATGPGYGYTFGSGTRLTVV.

V is TRBV3-1 (or the pseudogene TRBV3-2) and J is TRBJ2-7, with TRBD1 matching 9 bases. The CDR3 runs to 15 residues. J was trimmed by 2 bases and V by 1 base; bases with no gene match: 3. Looked up from germline, CDR1 is LGHDT and CDR2 is YNNKEL (reference sequence). The chain's CDR3 is CASSQGGTGTYEQYF. CDR3 DNA sequence: TGTGCCAGCAGCCAAGGAGGGACAGGGACCTACGAGCAGTACTTC.

CDR3 coding DNA: TGTGCCAGCAGTTCCGGGAGGGGACAGAGATCTAACTATGGCTACACCTTC. Its translation is CASSSGRGQRSNYGYTF. The chain has TRBV2 and TRBJ1-2; 7 nucleotides line up with TRBD1. CDR1 is SNHLY, CDR2 FYNNEI, per germline. CDR3 length equals 17 residues. J gave up 0 bases and V 5 bases, and 12 bases lay outside the gene matches.

This chain joins TRBV5-4 and TRBJ2-7; 11 nucleotides align to TRBD2. The germline CDR1 and CDR2 sequences are SGHNT and YYREEE (reference sequence). The CDR3 loop spans 15 amino acids. Trimming cost V 0 bases and J 6 bases; bases outside gene matches: 5. CDR3 bases: TGTGCCAGCAGCTTGGGCGCTAGCGGGGGGATCGAGCAGTACTTC. It codes for CASSLGASGGIEQYF.

V and J are TRBV2 and TRBJ2-2; TRBD1 matches at 8 bases. The ends lost 9 bases at V and 1 base at J; junction bases unmatched: 7. Per the germline V gene, CDR1 is SNHLY and CDR2 is FYNNEI. The CDR3 is made up of 15 amino acids. The CDR3 protein is CASSTGTGNTGELFF. Here the CDR3 DNA reads TGTGCCAGTTCGACCGGGACAGGGAACACCGGGGAGCTGTTTTTT.

The chain employs TRBV12-3 or TRBV12-4 and TRBJ1-2, with D unresolved. V was pared by 1 base and J by 4 bases, with 7 bases between. The CDR3 runs to 13 residues. CDR3 amino acids: CASSLGGIYGYTF. CDR3 coding DNA: TGTGCCAGCAGTTTAGGAGGGATCTATGGCTACACCTTC.